What follows are 14 T cell receptor beta chains derived from one specimen sequenced in a study of shared clonotypes between healthy human individuals. Sequenced by immunoSEQ multiplex PCR; TCRdb stores in-frame clones only, minus some. Here the sample spans a few million clones, 85% to 95% being singletons. The specimen was naive CD4+ T cells from PBMCs. Subset defined: CD45RA+ positively selected. These receptors all come from a man between 18 and 35 years old in good health. Some clones in this sample may be carry-over from other donors' samples.

Notes on this clone: The identical CDR3 is also encoded by other nucleotide sequences in the sample. The chain recombines TRBV7-9 with TRBJ1-5; the match to TRBD1 covers 7 bases. The germline gives CDR1 SEHNR, CDR2 FQNEAQ (reference sequence). The V segment lost 5 bases and the J segment 5 bases; nucleotides outside the gene matches: 3. The length of the CDR3 is 13 residues. CDR3 region: CASSLTGDQPQHF. For the CDR3, the DNA is TGTGCCAGCAGCCTCACAGGGGATCAGCCCCAGCATTTT.

The chain joins TRBV15 to TRBJ1-4; tentative D call: TRBD1 (6 bases). V shed 0 bases and J shed 15 bases, with 29 bases lying between them. Germline CDR1 reads LNHNV; CDR2 reads YYDKDF (reference sequence). This CDR3 is built from 18 residues. DNA for the CDR3: TGTGCCACCAGCAGAGAGCCTACGTCGGTTAGAGTTGGGGGCTCGGTGTTTTTT. It codes for CATSREPTSVRVGGSVFF.

This chain uses TRBV4-2 with TRBJ2-1; 7 bases are shared with TRBD1. Germline trimming cut 4 bases from V and 6 bases from J; bases unmatched to any gene: 15. The CDR3 contains 17 residues. Germline V CDR1 and CDR2: LGHNA, YNFKEQ. CDR3 in amino acids: CASSPGRGTVDINEQFF. CDR3 DNA: TGTGCCAGCAGCCCGGGCAGGGGGACGGTGGATATCAATGAGCAGTTCTTC.

The V and J genes are TRBV2 and TRBJ2-6; 9 bases map to TRBD1. V lost 6 bases and J lost 2; bases outside the gene matches: 5. This CDR3 has 16 amino acids. From germline, CDR1 is SNHLY and CDR2 FYNNEI. The CDR3 here is CASRWTGDTGANVLTF. In DNA, the CDR3 is TGTGCCAGCAGATGGACAGGGGATACTGGGGCCAACGTCCTGACTTTC.

In the case of this clone: Distinct nucleotide sequences in the sample also encode this CDR3. The rearrangement joins TRBV5-1 to TRBJ1-3, with 7 bases aligning to TRBD1. J lost 0 bases, V lost 4 bases, and 4 bases had no gene match. The CDR3 contains 15 residues. In germline, CDR1 is SGHRS, CDR2 YFSETQ. This CDR3 reads CASSPGTASGNTIYF. CDR3 in DNA: TGCGCCAGCAGCCCCGGGACAGCCTCTGGAAACACCATATATTTT.

This chain links TRBV30 with TRBJ1-5, with D hard to call. Germline V CDR1 and CDR2: GTSNPN, SVGIG (reference sequence). Deletions cut 3 bases from V and 9 bases from J, with 18 bases between. The CDR3 extends over 14 amino acids. The CDR3 spells CAWRSGNPTGPQHF. In DNA, the CDR3 is TGTGCCTGGAGATCGGGGAACCCCACGGGGCCCCAGCATTTT.

V usage is TRBV7-8 and J usage is TRBJ2-5; D is ambiguous. The CDR3 has 12 residues. The V gene lost 3 bases and the J gene lost 5 bases, with 7 bases spanning the gap. The germline V gene encodes CDR1 SGHVS and CDR2 FQNEAQ. The CDR3 protein is CASSFSRETQYF. The CDR3 nucleotides read TGTGCCAGCAGCTTTTCCAGGGAGACCCAGTACTTC.

The chain carries TRBV4-1 and TRBJ1-4; D not certain. V was trimmed by 4 bases and J by 14 bases, leaving 23 bases between them. Looked up from germline, CDR1 is MGHRA and CDR2 is YSYEKL. The CDR3 sequence is 15 residues long. CDR3 sequence (DNA): TGCGCCAGCAGCCGCCCTGGCACAGCGGGAGAGAGGCTGTTTTTT. Protein: CASSRPGTAGERLFF.

The genes are TRBV5-4 and TRBJ2-7, with 8 positions matching TRBD2. The germline CDR1 and CDR2 sequences are SGHNT and YYREEE (reference sequence). The V gene end was trimmed by 1 base and the J gene end by 2 bases; junction bases not matched to a gene: 8. The CDR3 totals 16 residues. DNA for the CDR3: TGTGCCAGCAGCTTGTCAGGCGGGAGGAGTCCCTACGAGCAGTACTTC. It yields the protein CASSLSGGRSPYEQYF.

The chain is built from TRBV4-2 and TRBJ2-2, with TRBD2 matching 9 bases. The junction had 7 bases not matched to a gene; V was cut back by 2 bases and J by 6 bases. The CDR3 consists of 16 residues. Per germline, CDR1 LGHNA and CDR2 YNFKEQ. CDR3 in DNA: TGTGCCAGCAGCCAAAGGCTAGCGGGACCGGCCGGGGAGCTGTTTTTT. This translates into CASSQRLAGPAGELFF.

The V and J genes are TRBV6-1 and TRBJ1-1; perhaps TRBD1 as D (5 bases). CDR3 length: 14 amino acids. CDR1 is MNHNS, CDR2 SASEGT, per germline. V lost 4 bases, J lost 0 bases, and 9 bases lay in between. Here the CDR3 DNA reads TGTGCCAGCAGTGTTTCAGGGTTGAACACTGAAGCTTTCTTT. Protein: CASSVSGLNTEAFF.

Notes on this clone: At the DNA level, this CDR3 is encoded by other sequences in the same sample as well. The chain uses TRBV5-1 and TRBJ1-3; no clear D gene. Deletions cut 4 bases from V and 0 bases from J, with 8 bases between. This CDR3 spans 14 amino acids. Per the germline V gene, CDR1 is SGHRS and CDR2 is YFSETQ. The CDR3 is CASSPPNSGNTIYF. The CDR3 DNA reads as TGCGCCAGCAGCCCGCCGAACTCTGGAAACACCATATATTTT. The variable domain in full, with the rest retrieved from reference TRBV5-1 and TRBJ1-3, is KAGVTQTPRYLIKTRGQQVTLSCSPISGHRSVSWYQQTPGQGLQFLFEYFSETQRNKGNFPGRFSGRQFSNSRSEMNVSTLELGDSALYLCASSPPNSGNTIYFGEGSWLTVV.

The chain employs TRBV23-1 and TRBJ1-1; 8 bases map to TRBD1. TRBV23-1 is an ORF for which the function is uncertain. This CDR3 spans 17 amino acids. Trimming took 3 bases from V and 1 from J; bases not matched to a gene: 10. CDR3 loop: CASSHPRDRNSNTEAFF. DNA for the CDR3: TGCGCCAGCAGTCATCCCCGGGACAGGAATTCGAACACTGAAGCTTTCTTT.

The chain links TRBV5-6 to TRBJ1-3, with 8 bases that match TRBD1. This CDR3 is 17 amino acids long. V dropped 4 bases and J dropped 3; count of bases not matched to a gene: 12. CDR1 and CDR2 from the germline V gene are SGHDT and YYEEEE. CDR3 nucleotides: TGTGCCAGCAGCCGATCTGGGACAGGCCGTTTTGGAAACACCATATATTTT. Its protein is CASSRSGTGRFGNTIYF.